The present entry profiles one T cell receptor beta chain with its context. It lacks a known antigen. No per-base quality is available; no much larger clone lies one base away. TCR CDR3 regions were amplified from genomic DNA by multiplex PCR using the deep immunoSEQ assay. Extracted genomic DNA from each cell subset was spread evenly across all wells of several immunoSEQ 96-well plates, with each plate serving as a replicate. For unsorted PBMC, about 270 ng of genomic DNA, equivalent to about 32,000 T cell genomes, went into each replicate PCR. Ten immunoSEQ deep assay plates were used to sequence unsorted PBMC genomic DNA. The purified libraries were quantified using a Qubit 3.0 fluorometer, sized with a Bioanalyzer 2100, and then quantified again using the KAPA Library Quantification kit. A separate single-read 150-cycle Illumina NextSeq 550 flow cell was used to sequence each immunoSEQ 96-well plate. As for the authors' bioinformatics: Because the immunoSEQ output included only junctional sequences and no quality scores, the filtering could not be the same as the filtering used for full-length reads. To assign V/J genes and CDR3, sequences were annotated against IMGT germline references using PyIR, a Python wrapper for IgBLAST v1.9. Reads with weak V/J assignments (E-value above 1e-6), missing CDR3, stop codons, out-of-frame junctions, or ambiguous translated residues were removed. V3J clonotypes were defined as sequences sharing an identical inferred V gene, J gene, and CDR3 amino acid sequence. Percentage overlap between repertoires was calculated by dividing the number of shared unique clonotypes by the size of the smaller repertoire. Richness of each repertoire was evaluated using RTK rarefaction, the Chao1 estimator, and Recon v2.1 estimates of unobserved clonotypes. What TCRdb holds here is the immuneACCESS table cut down to in-frame rearrangements. Part of the clones is not present; checked against another copy, under half of the missing clones reflect an unresolved V gene, and the others are unexplained. The DNA was the basis for D and trimming; V, J and clone size are from that table. This sample gives about 490,000 clones in total; approximately 81% of them show up just once. Roughly 13% of the sample goes to the ten largest clones.

This sample is part of a study of shared clonotypes between healthy human individuals (dated by TCRdb to about 2020). For context, the study as a whole: A couple of women and a few men aged 18 to 49 years were included in the cohort. Libraries were prepared and TCR repertoires were sequenced by different laboratories using diverse techniques, in order to increase sequencing depth and limit assay-specific biases. Between about 0.94 and 8.9 billion PBMCs per donor were obtained by leukapheresis. To estimate repertoire size and how much clonotypes are shared between individuals, the study performed deep sequencing of blood TCR repertoires from about five healthy adults.

What the authors observed across the whole study: Sampling was restricted to blood, and TCR repertoires in tissue are likely to differ from TCR repertoires in blood. The small number of donors limited the genetic and exposure-history diversity represented. Pairwise subsampling indicated that sequencing depth was expected to affect the degree of clonotype sharing among donors.

Donors were healthy HIV-negative adults with no recently reported acute infections or vaccinations. Only Caucasian adults living in Nashville, Tennessee, USA were represented among the donors. In the unsorted samples, 70 million to 95 million PBMCs were counted, and genomic DNA was extracted using the QIAamp DNA Blood Mini kit. Blood was obtained by leukapheresis, after which PBMCs were separated by Ficoll-Histopaque density gradient centrifugation and cryopreserved in liquid nitrogen vapor phase. From cysteine to phenylalanine, the CDR3 is 16 amino acids long. Of the read, only the CDR3 DNA is kept; its 48 bases are in frame from base 1. V lost 5 bases and J lost 0 bases; the stretch between them is 15 bases long. The germline V gene (reference sequence) gives CDR1 as SGHNT and CDR2 as YYREEE.

The TCR comes from a woman between 35 and 50 years old in good health. Some clones in this sample may be carry-over from other donors' samples. This receptor chain uses TRBV5-4 and TRBJ2-1; TRBD1 is perhaps the D gene, given 6 matching bases. Sequenced sample: PBMCs. For the CDR3, the sequence is CASRYRQASSYNEQFF. The nucleotide sequence is given as TGTGCCAGCAGGTACCGACAGGCCAGCTCCTACAATGAGCAGTTCTTC.